This T cell receptor (beta chain) was observed in a study of blood T cell repertoires in COVID-19. Authors' data handling: Reference gene primer amplification gave estimated nucleated cell counts. Repertoires were generated with immunoSEQ multiplex PCR, while TCRdb's copy carries only in-frame clones and drops some. The V and J calls and clone size come from that table; D and trimming were worked out from the DNA. Of about 260,000 clones in the sample, around 87% were seen once. V gave up 1 base and J gave up 2 bases; unmatched junction bases: 16. The CDR3 spans 21 residues. Germline lookup yields CDR1 SGHRS and CDR2 YFSETQ.

The sample consisted of peripheral blood. The receptor was derived from a woman in her fifties or sixties with acute or convalescent COVID-19. The chain links TRBV5-1 to TRBJ2-1; 12 bases match TRBD1. CDR3 nucleotides: TGCGCCAGCAGCTTGACCACTCCGGGACAGGGGGCCCCGAGGACCTACAATGAGCAGTTCTTC. Its protein is CASSLTTPGQGAPRTYNEQFF. Variable domain in full (rest from reference TRBV5-1 and TRBJ2-1): KAGVTQTPRYLIKTRGQQVTLSCSPISGHRSVSWYQQTPGQGLQFLFEYFSETQRNKGNFPGRFSGRQFSNSRSEMNVSTLELGDSALYLCASSLTTPGQGAPRTYNEQFFGPGTRLTVL.